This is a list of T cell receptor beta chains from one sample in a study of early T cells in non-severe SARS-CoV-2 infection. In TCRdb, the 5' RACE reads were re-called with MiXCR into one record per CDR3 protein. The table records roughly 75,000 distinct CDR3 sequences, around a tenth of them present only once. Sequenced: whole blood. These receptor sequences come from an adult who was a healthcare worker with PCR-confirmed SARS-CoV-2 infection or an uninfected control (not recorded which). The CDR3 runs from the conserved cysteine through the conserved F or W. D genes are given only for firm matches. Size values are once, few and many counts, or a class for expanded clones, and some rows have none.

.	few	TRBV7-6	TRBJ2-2	TGTGCCAGCAGCCCCCTGGAGGCCGGGGAGCTGTTTTTT	CASSPLEAGELFF
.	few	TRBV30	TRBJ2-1	TGTGCCTGGAGTGTAACCGGGACGGGCAGACAGTTCTTC	CAWSVTGTGRQFF
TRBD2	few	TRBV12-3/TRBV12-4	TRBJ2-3	TGTGCCAGCAACCCGGGACTAGCCGCGACAGATACGCAGTATTTT	CASNPGLAATDTQYF
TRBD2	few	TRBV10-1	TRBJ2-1	TGCGCCAGCAGTGATTCTAGCGGTGAGCAGTTCTTC	CASSDSSGEQFF
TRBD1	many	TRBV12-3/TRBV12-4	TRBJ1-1	TGTGCCAGCAGTTTAGTGGGACAGGGAGACGGTGAAGCTTTCTTT	CASSLVGQGDGEAFF
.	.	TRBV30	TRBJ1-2	TGTGCCTGGAGTCGCAGGGGTGGCTACACCTTC	CAWSRRGGYTF
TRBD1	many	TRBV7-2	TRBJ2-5	TGTGCCAGCAGCGAGGACAGGGGGCCCTTACGTGAGACCCAGTACTTC	CASSEDRGPLRETQYF
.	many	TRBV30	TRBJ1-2	TGTGCCACCCGACGACTAGGGTCGGGCTATGGCTACACCTTC	CATRRLGSGYGYTF
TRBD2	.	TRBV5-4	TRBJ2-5	TGTGCCAGCAGCTCCGTAGCGGGGAGGCGGGGAGAGACCCAGTACTTC	CASSSVAGRRGETQYF
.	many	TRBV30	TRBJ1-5	TGTGCCTGGAGTACCGGACCTGTTAGCAATCAGCCCCAGCATTTT	CAWSTGPVSNQPQHF
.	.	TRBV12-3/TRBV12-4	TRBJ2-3	TGTGCCAGCTCCCAATCCGGGGGGCAGGGACCAGATACGCAGTATTTT	CASSQSGGQGPDTQYF
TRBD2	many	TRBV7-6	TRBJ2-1	TGTGCCAGCAGCTTAGGATCTAGCGGGAGCTCCTACAATGAGCAGTTCTTC	CASSLGSSGSSYNEQFF
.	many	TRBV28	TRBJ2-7	TGTGCCAGCAGTTTATGGGGCCGAGATATACACGAGCAGTACTTC	CASSLWGRDIHEQYF
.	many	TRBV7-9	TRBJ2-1	TGTGCCAGCAGCCCGGTGAATCTTAACAATGAGCAGTTCTTC	CASSPVNLNNEQFF
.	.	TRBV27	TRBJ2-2	TGTGCCAGCAGTTTAACCTGGGACACCGGGGAGCTGTTTTTT	CASSLTWDTGELFF
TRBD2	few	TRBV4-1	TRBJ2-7	TGCGCCAGCAGCCAAGCTAGCGGGAAGGCCGAGCAGTACTTC	CASSQASGKAEQYF
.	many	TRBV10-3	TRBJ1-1	TGTGCCATCAGTGAGTCCGGGCAGGGGAACACTGAAGCTTTCTTT	CAISESGQGNTEAFF
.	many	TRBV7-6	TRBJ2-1	TGTGCCAGCAGCTTTGCTGGAAATGAGCAGTTCTTC	CASSFAGNEQFF
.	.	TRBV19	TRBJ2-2	TGTGCCAGTAGTATAGAAGGGGTGAACACCGGGGAGCTGTTTTTT	CASSIEGVNTGELFF
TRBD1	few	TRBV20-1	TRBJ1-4	TGCAGTGCTAGATCGGGACAGCCGCTGCAGGAAAAACTGTTTTTT	CSARSGQPLQEKLFF
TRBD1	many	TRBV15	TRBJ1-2	TGTGCCACCAGCAGAGAGGGGAGGACAGGGAGTGGCTACACCTTC	CATSREGRTGSGYTF
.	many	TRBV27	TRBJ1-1	TGTGCCAGCAGTGTACAGGGTTCAAGGTCTGAAGCTTTCTTT	CASSVQGSRSEAFF
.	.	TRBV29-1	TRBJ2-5	TGCAGCGTTGATGGCGTGGGAGAGACCCAGTACTTC	CSVDGVGETQYF
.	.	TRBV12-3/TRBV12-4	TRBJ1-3	TGTGCCAGCAAGGATTACTCTGGAAACACCATATATTTT	CASKDYSGNTIYF
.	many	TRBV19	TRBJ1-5	TGTGCCAGTAGTATCGCGACAGCTAGAAATCAGCCCCAGCATTTT	CASSIATARNQPQHF
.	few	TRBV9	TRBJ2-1	TGTGCCAGCAGCGTAGGCCGACCGGACTACAATGAGCAGTTCTTC	CASSVGRPDYNEQFF
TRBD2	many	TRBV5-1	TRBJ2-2	TGCGCCAGCAGCTTGGGACTAGCGGGAGAGACCGGGGAGCTGTTTTTT	CASSLGLAGETGELFF
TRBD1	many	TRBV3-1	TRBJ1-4	TGTGCCAGCAGCCAAGGGGACAGTCGAGAAAAACTGTTTTTT	CASSQGDSREKLFF
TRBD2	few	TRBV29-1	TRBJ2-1	TGCAGCGTACTAGCGTGGGAGCAGTTCTTC	CSVLAWEQFF
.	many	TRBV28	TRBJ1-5	TGTGCCAGCAGTTTGTATCCCTCAAGGGCCCCCCTCAATAATCAGCCCCAGCATTTT	CASSLYPSRAPLNNQPQHF
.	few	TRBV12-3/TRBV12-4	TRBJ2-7	TGTGCCAGCAGACCCGGACGGGGGTCCTACGAGCAGTACTTC	CASRPGRGSYEQYF
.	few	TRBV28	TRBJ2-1	TGTGCCAGCAGTCCCCGGACTAAGCCCTACAATGAGCAGTTCTTC	CASSPRTKPYNEQFF
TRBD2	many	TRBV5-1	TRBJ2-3	TGCGCCAGCAGCGGGGGACTAGCGGGAGGGGATACGCAGTATTTT	CASSGGLAGGDTQYF